The TCR beta chain described here comes from a study of blood T cell repertoires in COVID-19 (TCRdb year 2020). In the study overall: Samples from collaborators originated in the United States, Italy and Spain and spanned both the acute and convalescent phases of COVID-19. The prospective study material was composed of cDNA or gDNA derived from T cells, B-cell-depleted T cells, or PBMCs. The dataset comprised deeply sampled blood TCRbeta repertoires from subjects exposed to, actively infected with, or recovered from COVID-19. The repertoires were made available in a free public database intended to serve as a resource for research on the immune response to SARS-CoV-2. The samples were drawn from the first 160 participants of the ongoing ImmuneRACE study and from 1,254 subjects provided by 6 global collaborators. The sample metadata nearly always contained a de-identified subject ID, COVID-19 status, age in years and sex. Where HLA class I and class II types were available, the types were taken from metadata supplied by the sample provider, not from assay-based typing.

Ends trimmed: V by 5 bases, J by 7 bases; bases unmatched to a gene: 7. CDR1 and CDR2 are drawn from the germline V gene: SGHAT, FQNNGV. The CDR3 runs 16 amino acids, cysteine and phenylalanine included. Only CDR3 DNA is held: 48 bases, read in frame from base 1. Each collaborating institution followed its own protocols to collect whole blood in K2EDTA tubes. For TCRbeta analysis, collaborators shipped samples in one of three forms: frozen whole blood, isolated PBMCs, or DNA extracted from either of those sample types. Notes on this clone: What antigen it recognizes has not been identified. Base qualities are not recorded, but no much larger clone differs from it by a single base.

What the authors observed across the whole study: The quantity of clinical and demographic metadata differed by source and by participant and was supplied without curation.

The immunoSEQ Assay, a bias-controlled multiplex PCR, was used to amplify TCRbeta CDR3 regions from genomic DNA. The authors' pipeline ran thus. Nucleated cell counts per sample were estimated from amplification of reference gene primers within the assay. Sequence reads were collapsed and filtered to measure the absolute abundance of every unique TCRbeta CDR3 rearrangement. For each sample, productive Simpson clonality was calculated as the square root of Simpson's diversity index over productive rearrangements. The table was pulled from immuneACCESS by TCRdb, which kept in-frame rearrangements only. Such tables lose some clones; where checked, under half of the loss comes from unresolved V genes, and the rest has no known cause. That table gives V, J and clone size, and the DNA gave D and trimming. For this sample the table gives 44,000 or so clones, of which roughly nine tenths were detected only once. The top ten hold around a tenth of the sample.

The specimen was peripheral blood. The source is a human donor in a cohort sampled during active COVID-19. The chain uses TRBV11-2 and TRBJ1-6; TRBD1 matches 11 bases in the middle. In nucleotides, the sequence is TGTGCCAGCAGCCCTTGGACAGGGGGCTGGAATTCACCCCTCCACTTT. It specifies CASSPWTGGWNSPLHF.